The 30 T cell receptor beta chains listed next were all sequenced from one sample in a study of T-cell memory formation after mild COVID-19. Using its own MiXCR run on the 5' RACE reads, TCRdb lists one record per CDR3 protein. This sample carries some 450,000 distinct CDR3 sequences, 20% of them seen once, and the ten largest clones take roughly 8%. Sequences were obtained from PBMCs or a T cell subset sorted from them (not recorded which). The receptors shown here come from an adult woman who had mild COVID-19 (a few samples of this study predate the infection). Cell type and time point are not known.

This clonotype was seen only a few times. The chain uses TRBV20-1 and TRBJ2-5; perhaps TRBD1 as D (5 bases). The V gene's germline CDR1 is DFQATT and CDR2 SNEGSKA (reference sequence). CDR3 length: 14 amino acids. The V gene lost 6 bases and the J gene lost 1 base, with 15 bases spanning the gap. The CDR3 nucleotides read TGCAGTGCCCCCCTCCAGGGCCGCCAAGAGACCCAGTACTTC. Protein: CSAPLQGRQETQYF.

The rearrangement joins TRBV7-2 to TRBJ2-2; maybe TRBD1 (5 bases). CDR3 length equals 15 residues. Trimming left V 5 bases short and J 4 bases short, with 14 bases between. Germline V gene sequence: CDR1 SGHTA, CDR2 FQGNSA. The CDR3, as DNA: TGTGCCAGCAGCCAAGGGGCCACTCTCACCGGGGAGCTGTTTTTT. As protein: CASSQGATLTGELFF.

The chain joins TRBV20-1 to TRBJ2-1; perhaps TRBD1 as D (6 bases). Trimming removed 5 bases from V and 6 bases from J, with 11 bases in between. The CDR3 is 12 residues long. Germline CDR1 and CDR2: DFQATT and SNEGSKA (reference sequence). CDR3 protein: CSADDRSNEQFF. CDR3 sequence (DNA): TGCAGTGCTGATGACAGGAGCAATGAGCAGTTCTTC.

Many counts were recorded for this clonotype. V gene TRBV9 combines with J gene TRBJ2-7; D is perhaps TRBD2 (7 bases). The CDR3 has 14 residues. Germline CDR1 is SGDLS and CDR2 is YYNGEE. The V end was cut by 1 base, the J end by 3 bases, with 11 bases between. CDR3 region: CASSVSGGSYEQYF. The CDR3 DNA reads as TGTGCCAGCAGCGTATCGGGGGGCAGCTACGAGCAGTACTTC. The full variable domain, completed using reference TRBV9 and TRBJ2-7, is DSGVTQTPKHLITATGQRVTLRCSPRSGDLSVYWYQQSLDQGLQFLIQYYNGEERAKGNILERFSAQQFPDLHSELNLSSLELGDSALYFCASSVSGGSYEQYFGPGTRLTVT.

This clonotype was counted a few times. The V call is TRBV5-1, the J call TRBJ1-6, with D possibly matching TRBD1 (5 bases). This CDR3 comprises 13 residues. V was trimmed by 5 bases and J by 9 bases, leaving 12 bases between them. Germline V gene data show CDR1 as SGHRS and CDR2 as YFSETQ. CDR3 region: CASRLGDGSPLHF. The CDR3 nucleotides are TGCGCCAGCAGGCTTGGGGACGGTTCACCCCTCCACTTT.

This clonotype was recorded a few times. The chain uses TRBV6-1 and TRBJ1-2; 10 positions agree with TRBD1. Per germline, CDR1 MNHNS and CDR2 SASEGT. V dropped 8 bases and J dropped 8; count of bases not matched to a gene: 11. The length of the CDR3 is 14 residues. In DNA form, the CDR3 reads TGTGCCAGCGGACAAGACAGGGGGCTGGGCGGCTACACCTTC. It yields the protein CASGQDRGLGGYTF.

This clonotype showed up just a few times. This chain connects TRBV20-1 to TRBJ2-5, with a weak D call TRBD1 (6 bases). CDR1 and CDR2 from the germline V gene are DFQATT and SNEGSKA (reference sequence). V lost 1 base, J lost 4 bases, and 10 bases lay in between. This CDR3 region has 13 residues. CDR3 bases: TGCAGTGCTAGAGGGACAGCGATAGAGACCCAGTACTTC. Its translation is CSARGTAIETQYF.

This clonotype has a count of ten or more. The chain couples TRBV4-3 to TRBJ1-1; D is uncertain. Germline V CDR1 and CDR2: LGHNA, YSLEER. The CDR3 consists of 16 residues. Trimming left V 1 base short and J 1 base short, with 13 bases between. The CDR3 loop is CASSQGLVGGNTEAFF. CDR3 bases: TGCGCCAGCAGCCAAGGGTTGGTGGGAGGGAACACTGAAGCTTTCTTT.

This clonotype was counted a few times. The chain recombines TRBV7-8 with TRBJ2-5; 8 nucleotides align to TRBD1. CDR3 length equals 16 residues. Germline assignment: CDR1 SGHVS and CDR2 FQNEAQ. V lost 3 bases, J lost 5 bases, and 11 bases stayed unmatched. Here the CDR3 DNA reads TGTGCCAGCAGCTTCCAACCGATCCGGACAGGGGAGACCCAGTACTTC. Translation gives CASSFQPIRTGETQYF. The full variable domain, with the rest looked up from reference TRBV7-8 and TRBJ2-5, is GAGVSQSPRYKVAKRGQDVALRCDPISGHVSLFWYQQALGQGPEFLTYFQNEAQLDKSGLPSDRFFAERPEGSVSTLKIQRTQQEDSAVYLCASSFQPIRTGETQYFGPGTRLLVL.

J is TRBJ2-7 and V is TRBV27, with D maybe TRBD2 (5 bases). Germline V CDR1 and CDR2: MNHEY, SMNVEV (reference sequence). Trimming removed 4 bases at V and 7 bases at J, with 17 bases between. This CDR3 comprises 14 residues. CDR3 sequence: CASSYVGGSLEQYF. CDR3 coding DNA: TGTGCCAGCAGTTATGTGGGCGGGTCGTTGGAGCAGTACTTC.

This chain connects TRBV10-3 to TRBJ2-6, with D unresolved. The CDR3 loop spans 15 amino acids. V lost 0 bases to trimming and J lost 4 bases, with 7 bases between them. Germline V lookup: CDR1 ENHRY, CDR2 SYGVKD. The CDR3 region is CAISESGLGANVLTF. The DNA of the CDR3 is TGTGCCATCAGTGAGTCAGGCCTGGGGGCCAACGTCCTGACTTTC.

This clonotype was recorded a few times. The chain carries TRBV9 and TRBJ2-1, with TRBD1 matching over 8 bases. The germline gives CDR1 SGDLS, CDR2 YYNGEE. The ends lost 2 bases at V and 6 bases at J; junction bases unmatched: 13. The CDR3 is 17 amino acids. CDR3 protein: CASSVLAGGLPPNEQFF. For the CDR3, the DNA is TGTGCCAGCAGCGTTCTAGCAGGGGGCCTTCCCCCCAATGAGCAGTTCTTC.

This clonotype was seen a few times. The chain joins TRBV4-1 to TRBJ1-1; TRBD1 is a possible D gene (6 bases). In germline, CDR1 is MGHRA, CDR2 YSYEKL. Trimming shortened V by 4 bases and J by 5 bases, and 20 bases separated the two germline ends. The CDR3 covers 16 residues. CDR3 DNA sequence: TGCGCCAGCAGCCTCCGAGGGGGGGGCGCGTATACTGAAGCTTTCTTT. It is translated as CASSLRGGGAYTEAFF.

V gene TRBV14 combines with J gene TRBJ2-1; D perhaps matches TRBD2 (5 bases). The CDR3 sequence is 15 residues long. Looked up from germline, CDR1 is SGHDN and CDR2 is FVKESK. V was shortened by 4 bases and J by 9 bases, with 19 bases between the two germline ends. This CDR3 reads CASSLRNLWTVEQFF. DNA for the CDR3: TGTGCCAGCAGCCTAAGAAACTTATGGACTGTTGAGCAGTTCTTC.

This sequence joins TRBV10-3 and TRBJ2-7, with 7 bases fitting TRBD1. Germline V gives CDR1 ENHRY, CDR2 SYGVKD. Trimming at V came to 6 bases and at J to 1 base, leaving 3 bases not matched to a gene. The CDR3 has 13 residues. The CDR3 DNA reads TGTGCCATCAGCGGGACAGCTTCCTACGAGCAGTACTTC. Translation gives CAISGTASYEQYF.

As DNA, the CDR3 is TGTGCCTGGAGTGGACGGGGAACTAACTATGGCTACACCTTC. It codes for CAWSGRGTNYGYTF. J is TRBJ1-2 and V is TRBV30; D gene ambiguous. Trimming left V 1 base short and J 0 bases short, with 9 bases between. The CDR3 covers 14 residues. The germline V gene has CDR1 GTSNPN and CDR2 SVGIG (reference sequence).

This clonotype was picked up many times. The chain uses TRBV11-3 and TRBJ1-1; no reliable D call. The CDR3 sequence is 13 residues long. The germline V gene has CDR1 SGHNT and CDR2 YENEEA. Trimming pared 3 bases from V and 2 bases from J, leaving 7 bases between. CDR3 amino acids: CASSFGPNTEAFF. The CDR3 coding sequence is TGTGCCAGCAGCTTCGGACCTAACACTGAAGCTTTCTTT. The whole variable domain, remainder taken from reference TRBV11-3 and TRBJ1-1, is EAGVVQSPRYKIIEKKQPVAFWCNPISGHNTLYWYLQNLGQGPELLIRYENEEAVDDSQLPKDRFSAERLKGVDSTLKIQPAELGDSAVYLCASSFGPNTEAFFGQGTRLTVV.

This clonotype was observed a few times. The chain joins TRBV25-1 to TRBJ2-7; TRBD1 matches at 9 bases. CDR1 is MGHDK, CDR2 SYGVNS, per germline. V lost 4 bases to trimming and J lost 6 bases; unmatched junction nucleotides: 13. This CDR3 region has 16 residues. The CDR3 nucleotides read TGTGCCAGCAGTGCCCTGGATGGACAGGGGATTTGCGAGCAGTACTTC. This sequence encodes CASSALDGQGICEQYF.

Note on this clonotype: At one of its ends the junction is not consistent with the germline gene, which may arise from a read error. The CDR3 coding sequence is TGCAGCGTTGAAAAGGGGGCAGGCCGGCAAGGGACCCAGTACTTC. The encoded protein is CSVEKGAGRQGTQYF. The chain has TRBV29-1 and TRBJ2-5, with TRBD1 matching over 7 bases. Looked up from germline, CDR1 is SQVTM and CDR2 is ANQGSEA. The CDR3 contains 15 residues.

V gene TRBV24-1 combines with J gene TRBJ2-3; weak D call: TRBD2 (5 bases). This CDR3 has 15 amino acids. CDR1 and CDR2 (germline): KGHDR, SFDVKD. The ends were cut back, 3 bases at V and 2 bases at J, with 11 bases in the middle. CDR3 in amino acids: CATSDGGGLTDTQYF. CDR3 coding DNA: TGTGCCACCAGTGATGGTGGAGGACTCACAGATACGCAGTATTTT.

The chain uses TRBV5-1 and TRBJ2-3; 8 nucleotides match TRBD2. Unmatched junction bases numbered 5, after V lost 2 bases and J lost 6 bases. CDR1 and CDR2 from the germline V gene are SGHRS and YFSETQ. This CDR3 comprises 14 residues. The CDR3 is CASSLPGGRDTQYF. CDR3 coding DNA: TGCGCCAGCAGCTTACCGGGGGGGCGGGATACGCAGTATTTT.

Many counts were recorded for this clonotype. The V and J genes are TRBV20-1 and TRBJ2-7; 12 bases fit TRBD2. CDR3 length: 16 amino acids. The V and J ends lost 0 bases and 4 bases, in that order; junction bases with no gene match: 7. Germline CDR1 is DFQATT and CDR2 is SNEGSKA (reference sequence). For the CDR3, the DNA is TGCAGTGCTAGAGACCCTAGCGGGAGGGCCGGGTACGAGCAGTACTTC. Translation: CSARDPSGRAGYEQYF.

The table lists this clonotype with a few counts. The V gene is TRBV7-9, the J gene TRBJ1-2, with D unclear. This CDR3 is 12 amino acids long. Germline CDR1 is SEHNR and CDR2 is FQNEAQ (reference sequence). With 2 bases removed from V and 8 bases from J, the gap between germline ends came to 9 bases. The CDR3 loop reads CASSLRPEGYTF. The CDR3, as DNA: TGTGCCAGCAGCTTAAGGCCAGAAGGCTACACCTTC.

This clonotype has just a few counts. Here the CDR3 DNA reads TGTGCCTGGAGTGTAGGGGCCCGTATTAATGAAAAACTGTTTTTT. Encoded protein: CAWSVGARINEKLFF. The chain recombines TRBV30 with TRBJ1-4, with a possible D match to TRBD1 (5 bases). CDR1 and CDR2 from the germline V gene are GTSNPN and SVGIG (reference sequence). This CDR3 has 15 residues. The ends were cut back, 0 bases at V and 4 bases at J, with 12 bases in the middle. The full variable domain, in which reference TRBV30 and TRBJ1-4 provide the parts outside the CDR3, is SQTIHQWPATLVQPVGSPLSLECTVEGTSNPNLYWYRQAAGRGLQLLFYSVGIGQISSEVPQNLSASRPQDRQFILSSKKLLLSDSGFYLCAWSVGARINEKLFFGSGTQLSVL.

A single count supports this clonotype. The gene calls are TRBV13 and TRBJ2-3; TRBD1 aligns across 9 bases. The CDR3 sequence is 18 residues long. The V gene end was trimmed by 5 bases and the J gene end by 2 bases; junction bases not matched to a gene: 14. CDR1 and CDR2 (germline): PRHDT, FYEKMQ (reference sequence). The CDR3 region has the DNA TGTGCCAGCAGCCGCACCACCGGGACAGGGCACAACACAGATACGCAGTATTTT. Protein sequence: CASSRTTGTGHNTDTQYF.

V is TRBV7-9 and J is TRBJ2-7; 9 nucleotides line up with TRBD2. Germline lookup yields CDR1 SEHNR and CDR2 FQNEAQ (reference sequence). Germline trimming cut 5 bases from V and 0 bases from J; bases unmatched to any gene: 5. CDR3 length: 15 residues. CDR3 nucleotides: TGTGCCAGCAGCCTACATAGCGGGAGCTCCTACGAGCAGTACTTC. It yields the protein CASSLHSGSSYEQYF. Full variable domain (missing parts from reference TRBV7-9 and TRBJ2-7): DTGVSQNPRHKITKRGQNVTFRCDPISEHNRLYWYRQTLGQGPEFLTYFQNEAQLEKSRLLSDRFSAERPKGSFSTLEIQRTEQGDSAMYLCASSLHSGSSYEQYFGPGTRLTVT.

This clonotype was found a few times. The chain is built from TRBV3-1 and TRBJ2-3; D may be TRBD2 (7 bases). This CDR3 region has 15 residues. Trimming removed 4 bases at V and 4 bases at J, with 15 bases between. Looked up from germline, CDR1 is LGHDT and CDR2 is YNNKEL (reference sequence). CDR3 protein: CASSLSPGGADTQYF. The CDR3 coding sequence is TGTGCCAGCAGCCTCTCCCCGGGGGGCGCAGATACGCAGTATTTT.

This chain joins TRBV3-1 and TRBJ2-5, with 9 bases fitting TRBD2. The germline gives CDR1 LGHDT, CDR2 YNNKEL (reference sequence). Trimming cost V 7 bases and J 4 bases; bases outside gene matches: 4. This CDR3 contains 13 residues. In DNA form, the CDR3 reads TGTGCCAGCAACCTAGCGGGGAGAGAGACCCAGTACTTC. This translates into CASNLAGRETQYF.

This clonotype was seen more than once but under ten times. The V and J genes are TRBV29-1 and TRBJ2-2, with 7 bases identical to TRBD1. The CDR3 has 13 residues. CDR1 and CDR2 from the germline V gene are SQVTM and ANQGSEA. Losses at the gene ends were 7 bases for V and 7 bases for J; bases not matched to a gene: 9. CDR3 DNA: TGCAGCGGGGGACAGTCCCTCGGCGGGGAGCTGTTTTTT. Its protein is CSGGQSLGGELFF.

The chain has TRBV5-6 and TRBJ2-1, with 9 bases lining up with TRBD2. The junction had 0 bases not matched to a gene; V was cut back by 0 bases and J by 8 bases. This CDR3 comprises 13 residues. In germline, CDR1 is SGHDT, CDR2 YYEEEE. The CDR3 region has the DNA TGTGCCAGCAGCTTGGTAGCGGGGGATGAGCAGTTCTTC. Its translation: CASSLVAGDEQFF.